This T cell receptor (beta chain) was recorded in a study of cytomegalovirus exposure and HLA in healthy donors. Findings of the study overall: A list of 150 to 200 TCR beta chains associated with cytomegalovirus was given. A few V segments could not be told apart, such as TRBV6-2 and TRBV6-3, and were left out.

On this clone: The antigen is undetermined.

The PCR contained 60 Vbeta and 13 Jbeta primers. In the original processing: There were some 87 million unique TCR beta chains by a later count, and approximately 11 million of them were shared. Profiled with immunoSEQ multiplex PCR; TCRdb holds only in-frame clones, not every one. V and J calls and clone size follow that table, whereas D and trimming were derived from the DNA. The table has more than 95,000 clones, 76% seen once. V was cut by 4 bases and J by 0 bases, with 13 bases left in between. CDR3 size: 15 residues. The germline CDR1 and CDR2 sequences are SGHRS and YFSETQ. The specimen was PBMCs. The TCR originated in a man in his fifties in good health and CMV-seronegative. This chain uses TRBV5-1 with TRBJ1-1; no reliable D call. CDR3 in amino acids: CASSQRWEMNTEAFF. The CDR3 DNA sequence: TGCGCCAGCAGCCAGAGATGGGAGATGAACACTGAAGCTTTCTTT. Complete variable domain (other parts from reference TRBV5-1 and TRBJ1-1): KAGVTQTPRYLIKTRGQQVTLSCSPISGHRSVSWYQQTPGQGLQFLFEYFSETQRNKGNFPGRFSGRQFSNSRSEMNVSTLELGDSALYLCASSQRWEMNTEAFFGQGTRLTVV.